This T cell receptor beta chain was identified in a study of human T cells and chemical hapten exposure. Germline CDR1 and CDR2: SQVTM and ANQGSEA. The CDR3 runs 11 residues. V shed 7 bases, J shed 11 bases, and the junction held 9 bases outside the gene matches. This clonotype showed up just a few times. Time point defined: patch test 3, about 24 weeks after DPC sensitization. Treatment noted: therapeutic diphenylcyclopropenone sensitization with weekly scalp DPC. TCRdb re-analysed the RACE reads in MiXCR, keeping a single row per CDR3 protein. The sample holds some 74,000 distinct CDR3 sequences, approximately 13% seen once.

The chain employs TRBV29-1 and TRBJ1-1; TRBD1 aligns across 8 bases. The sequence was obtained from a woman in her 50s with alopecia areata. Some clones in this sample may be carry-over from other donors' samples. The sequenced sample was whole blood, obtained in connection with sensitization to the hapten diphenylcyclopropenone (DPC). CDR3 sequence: CSAQGAGKAFF. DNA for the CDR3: TGCAGCGCCCAGGGGGCCGGGAAGGCTTTCTTT.